This T cell receptor (beta chain) was obtained from a study of technical replicates of blood from a handful of donors (dated by TCRdb to 2016 to 2017). Library preparation employed the immunoSEQ multiplex PCR assay. TCRdb stores this immuneACCESS table with in-frame sequences only. Part of the clones is absent; in the studies checked, under half of the shortfall reflects unresolved V genes, and no reason is known for the rest. This sample is represented by roughly 87,000 clones; around nine tenths of them were singletons. The ten biggest clones cover under 0.5% of the sample. V is pruned by 8 bases and J by 6 bases, leaving 14 bases of the junction without a gene match. From a lookup of the germline V gene (reference sequence), CDR1 and CDR2 are MNHEY and SMNVEV. CDR3 length: 16 amino acids, cysteine to phenylalanine. Here the CDR3 DNA is all that survives: 48 bases in frame from base 1. As for this clone: The target of this receptor is not known. Per-base qualities were not stored, and no clone one base away is much larger.

The V gene is TRBV27 and the J gene is TRBJ2-2, with TRBD2 identical over 8 junction bases. The sequenced sample was T cells isolated from PBMCs. This TCR was recovered from a human donor in good health. The CDR3 reads as follows: CASGTNGRERAGELFF. The nucleotide sequence reads as follows: TGTGCCAGCGGTACTAACGGGAGGGAGAGGGCCGGGGAGCTGTTTTTT.